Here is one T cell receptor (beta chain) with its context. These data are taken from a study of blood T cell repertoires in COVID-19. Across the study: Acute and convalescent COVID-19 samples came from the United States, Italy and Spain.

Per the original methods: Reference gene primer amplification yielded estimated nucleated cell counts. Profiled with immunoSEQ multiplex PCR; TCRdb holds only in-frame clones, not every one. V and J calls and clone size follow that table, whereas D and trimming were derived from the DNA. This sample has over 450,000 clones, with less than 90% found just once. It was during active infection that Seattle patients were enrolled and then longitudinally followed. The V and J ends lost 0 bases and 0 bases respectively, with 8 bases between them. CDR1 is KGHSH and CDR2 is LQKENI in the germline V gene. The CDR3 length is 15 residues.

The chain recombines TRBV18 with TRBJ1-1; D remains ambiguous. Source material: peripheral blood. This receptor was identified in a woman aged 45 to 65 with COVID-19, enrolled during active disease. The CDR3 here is CASSPPMLVNTEAFF. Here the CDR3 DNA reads TGTGCCAGCTCACCACCGATGTTAGTGAACACTGAAGCTTTCTTT.